This TCR beta chain was recovered during a study of neurological immune-mediated disorders (dated by TCRdb to the late 2010s). About the full investigation: Peripheral blood TCR-beta repertoires from patients with HTLV-I-associated myelopathy (HAM/TSP), patients with multiple sclerosis, and healthy controls were compared in the study using UMI-based sequencing. The roughly 100 TCR-beta libraries included longitudinal samples, technical triplicates and paired sorted CD4+ and CD8+ T-cell subsets alongside PBMC samples. Longitudinal HAM/TSP and healthy donors were sampled at 3 time-points each (about 3-40 month intervals). Of the approximately 68 subjects in the cohort, some 14 were HAM/TSP patients, 34 were multiple sclerosis patients, and around 20 were healthy controls.

This clonotype was seen ten or more times. What this receptor recognizes is not known. There are no base qualities to consult, and no much larger clone falls within one base. The sample's time point label, in plain terms: longitudinal time-point 1 (baseline). The healthy controls were volunteers from blood banks in Maryland, USA. For unsorted PBMC libraries, 2 million PBMCs were used after storage in RNAlater at -80 degrees C until RNA extraction. Peripheral blood underwent Ficoll-Hypaque density gradient centrifugation to isolate PBMCs, which were then cryopreserved in liquid nitrogen. The full study reports these points: Expanded clones from different subjects shared no identical CDR3 amino acid sequences, which suggests that TCR-beta repertoires were private in all groups. TCR clonal expansion was highest in HAM/TSP patients and lowest in MS patients, with MS patients falling below even healthy controls.

To synthesize cDNA, template-switch 5'RACE was performed with a primer carrying a 10-nucleotide random unique molecular identifier so that each TCR transcript was tagged. Every sequencing run yielded over 160 million TCR-beta sequences covering 15-18 subjects. The RNeasy kit was used for extraction of total RNA. The KAPA Real-time Library Amplification kit was used to amplify TCR-beta VDJ regions with primers targeting the TCR constant region and the 5'RACE anchor. Sample indexes and Illumina adaptors were added in a first PCR, and a second PCR then increased library yield. The roughly 650 bp TCR product was size-selected on a 2% E-gel SizeSelection system after Ampure bead purification. Before pooling, library quality was checked on a Bioanalyzer, concentration was measured with Qubit, and libraries were quantified with the Kapa Library Quantification kit. Paired-end 2 x 150 bp sequencing of the libraries was performed on an Illumina HiSeq 2500. To increase sequence diversity, about 23-32% phiX was spiked into each library pool. The paper's processing steps were these. Quality-filtered reads were processed with the UMI-based MiGEC pipeline, which removed over 80% of raw TCR sequences during error correction. IMGT germline references were used for alignment of VDJ genes, and clonotypes were defined by a unique CDR3 amino acid sequence together with V-J genes. Clonal expansion, Shannon diversity, and CDR3 relatedness (CalcPairwiseDistances, ClusterSamples) were evaluated with VDJtools, and phylogenetic trees were built with CLCbio workbench. Using coefficient-of-variation modelling across technical triplicates, the study counted a clone as expanded if it had at least 8 unique UMIs. The public reads were reprocessed in TCRdb via fastp at Q25 and MiXCR, keeping in-frame beta chains. Every CDR3 protein is listed once, alongside the most common genes and DNA of its rows. Here the V and J calls rest on TCRdb's processing, not on the authors' analysis. This sample has around 76,000 distinct CDR3 sequences in its table, and roughly a tenth of those were observed once. Jointly, the top ten make up around a tenth of the sample.

For this chain, trimming is 4 bases at the V end and 3 bases at the J end, and the number of junction bases without a gene match is 2. From cysteine to phenylalanine, the CDR3 is 16 amino acids long. The read is trimmed to its CDR3 DNA, 48 bases read in frame from base 1. Via the germline V gene, CDR1 is SGHRS and CDR2 YFSETQ. This sequence originates from a man aged 25 to 40 in good health. The source material was PBMCs. Recombination joined TRBV5-1 with TRBJ2-2, with 14 bases in between that match TRBD2. The CDR3: CASSGTSGGHTGELFF. The nucleotide sequence reads TGCGCCAGCAGCGGGACTAGCGGGGGCCACACCGGGGAGCTGTTTTTT.